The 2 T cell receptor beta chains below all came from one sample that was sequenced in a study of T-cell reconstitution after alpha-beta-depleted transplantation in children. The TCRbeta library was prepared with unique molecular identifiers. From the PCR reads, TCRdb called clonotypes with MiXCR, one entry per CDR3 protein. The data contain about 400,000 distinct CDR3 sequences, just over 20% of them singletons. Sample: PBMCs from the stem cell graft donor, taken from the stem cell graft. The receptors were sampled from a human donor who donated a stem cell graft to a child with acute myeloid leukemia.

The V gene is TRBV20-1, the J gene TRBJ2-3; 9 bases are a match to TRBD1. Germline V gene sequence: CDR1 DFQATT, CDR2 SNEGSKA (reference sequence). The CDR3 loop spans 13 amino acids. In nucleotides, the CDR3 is TGCAGGGCAAGACAGGGGGGCACAGATACGCAGTATTTT. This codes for CRARQGGTDTQYF.

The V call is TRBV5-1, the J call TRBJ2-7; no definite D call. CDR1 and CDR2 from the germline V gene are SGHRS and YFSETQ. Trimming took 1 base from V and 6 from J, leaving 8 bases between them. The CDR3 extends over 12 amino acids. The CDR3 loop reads CASSLRGAEQYF. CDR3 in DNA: TGCGCCAGCAGCTTGCGCGGAGCCGAGCAGTACTTC.